Described below is a single T cell receptor (beta chain) sequence and its context. This clonotype was seen more than once but under ten times. Its cognate antigen has yet to be identified. Per-base quality was not reported, and no clone a single base away is much larger than it. These data belong to a study of T-cell reconstitution after alpha-beta-depleted transplantation in children (dated by TCRdb to 2015 to 2016). With regard to the full study: The study quantitatively tracked T-cell immune reconstitution after TCRalphabeta/CD19-depleted allogeneic hematopoietic cell transplantation in children using TCR repertoire profiling.

From a lookup of the germline V gene, CDR1 and CDR2 are MNHEY and SVGAGI. The CDR3 runs 16 amino acids, cysteine and phenylalanine included. Kept here is only the CDR3 DNA, which spans 48 bases and is read in frame from base 1. V is reduced by 0 bases and J by 0 bases, leaving a spacing of 11 bases between them. Receptor amplification or capture employed PCR. Sequencing instrument: Illumina HiSeq 2500. TCR library preparation used molecular barcoding, with unique molecular identifiers applied to normalize quantification of the TCRbeta repertoire. Through fastp at Q25 and MiXCR, TCRdb rebuilt clones from the public reads, retaining in-frame beta chains. Identical CDR3 protein sequences are pooled into one entry, listed with their most common genes and DNA. This sample has 500,000 or so distinct CDR3 sequences in its table, and approximately 32% of those were observed once. 2% to 3% of the sample lies in the top ten.

The source of this sequence is a human donor who donated a stem cell graft to a child with aplastic anemia. Sample: PBMCs from the stem cell graft donor, taken from the stem cell graft. The V gene is TRBV6-5 and the J gene is TRBJ1-2; a confident D gene designation cannot be given. The bases read TGTGCCAGCAGTTACTCGTCCGGCAGAACTAACTATGGCTACACCTTC. Its amino acids are CASSYSSGRTNYGYTF.